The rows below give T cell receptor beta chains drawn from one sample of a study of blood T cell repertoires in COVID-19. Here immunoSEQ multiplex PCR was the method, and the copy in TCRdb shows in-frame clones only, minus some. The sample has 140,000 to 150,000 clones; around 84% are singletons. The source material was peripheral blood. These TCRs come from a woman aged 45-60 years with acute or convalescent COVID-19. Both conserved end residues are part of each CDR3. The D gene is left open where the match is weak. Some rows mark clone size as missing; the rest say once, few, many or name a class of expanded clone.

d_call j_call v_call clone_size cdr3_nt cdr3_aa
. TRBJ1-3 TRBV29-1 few TGCAGCGTTGAAGATCCCCGGACTGGGAACACCATATATTTT CSVEDPRTGNTIYF
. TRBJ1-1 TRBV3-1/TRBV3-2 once TGTGCCAGCAGCCAAAAGCAATTACAGCCGATGAACACTGAAGCTTTCTTT CASSQKQLQPMNTEAFF
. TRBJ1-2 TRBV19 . TGTGCCAGTAGCTATCGTTTACGGGCCGCTAGCGGGTTAAACTATGGCTACACCTTC CASSYRLRAASGLNYGYTF
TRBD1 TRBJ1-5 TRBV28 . TGTGCCAGCAGTTTTAGGACAGGGGGGGGCAATCAGCCCCAGCATTTT CASSFRTGGGNQPQHF
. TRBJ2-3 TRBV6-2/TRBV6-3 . TGTGCCAGCAGTTTCAGGGATAATACGCAGTATTTT CASSFRDNTQYF
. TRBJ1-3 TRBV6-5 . TGTGCCAGCAGGAGTACAGGGACGGGAAACACCATATATTTT CASRSTGTGNTIYF
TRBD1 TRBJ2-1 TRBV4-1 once TGCGCCAGCAGCCAAGAGGTATCGGGACAGGGGGCCGGTGAGCAGTTCTTC CASSQEVSGQGAGEQFF
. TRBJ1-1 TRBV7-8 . TGTGCCAGCAGCTCGGGGATCGACCCCCTTGGTACTGAAGCTTTCTTT CASSSGIDPLGTEAFF
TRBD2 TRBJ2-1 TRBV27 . TGTGCCAGCAGTTTTGTATTGGGGACTAGCGGGGGGTTTACGACTAATGAGCAGTTCTTC CASSFVLGTSGGFTTNEQFF
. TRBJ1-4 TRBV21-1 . TGTGCCAGCAGCAAAGGGGGGGGTATGGGTGAAAAACTGTTTTTT CASSKGGGMGEKLFF
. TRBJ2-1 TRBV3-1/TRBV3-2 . TGTGCCAGCAGCCATCTAGCCAATGAGCAGTTCTTC CASSHLANEQFF
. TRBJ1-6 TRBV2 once TGTGCCAGCACCCTGGGAGGGCGCGGGGGAAAAAATTCACCCCTCCACTTT CASTLGGRGGKNSPLHF
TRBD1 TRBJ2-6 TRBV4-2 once TGTGCCAGCAGCCTAGACGACAGGGCTGGGGCCAACGTCCTGACTTTC CASSLDDRAGANVLTF
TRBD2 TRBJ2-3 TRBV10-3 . TGTGCCATCAATGGACTAGCGGGGGGGCCCGATACGCAGTATTTT CAINGLAGGPDTQYF
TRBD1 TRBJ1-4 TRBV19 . TGTGCCAGTAGTACGGGACAGGCTTTTAATGAAAAACTGTTTTTT CASSTGQAFNEKLFF
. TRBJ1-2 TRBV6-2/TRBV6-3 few TGTGCCAGCAGTTCGGACAGCCACTATGGCTACACCTTC CASSSDSHYGYTF
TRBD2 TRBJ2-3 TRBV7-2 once TGTGCCAGCAGCGTAATAGCGGGGGGTCGGGCAGATACGCAGTATTTT CASSVIAGGRADTQYF
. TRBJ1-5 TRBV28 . TGTGCCAGCAACATTCCGGGTCAGCCCCAGCATTTT CASNIPGQPQHF
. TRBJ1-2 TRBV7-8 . TGTGCCAGCAGCTTGCAGGGAGGGGCGCTTAATGGCTACACCTTC CASSLQGGALNGYTF
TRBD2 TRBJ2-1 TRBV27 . TGTGCCAGCAGTTTCGGGACTAGCGGGGGGGGTGAGCAGTTCTTC CASSFGTSGGGEQFF
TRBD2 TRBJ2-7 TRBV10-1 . TGCCTCAACCGTCCTAGCGGGGCGGGGTCCTACGAGCAGTACTTC CLNRPSGAGSYEQYF
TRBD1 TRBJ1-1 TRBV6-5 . TGTGCCAGCAGCCCCGACAGGGGATACACTGAAGCTTTCTTT CASSPDRGYTEAFF
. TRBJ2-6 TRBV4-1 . TGTGCCAGCAGCCAAGAATTCCACTCTGGGGCCAACGTCCTGACTTTC CASSQEFHSGANVLTF
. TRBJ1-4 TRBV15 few TGTGCCACGAACGAGGGCTTTCGTAATGAAAAACTGTTTTTT CATNEGFRNEKLFF
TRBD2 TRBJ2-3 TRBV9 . TGTGCCAGTAATCCGAGCGGGGGCACAGATACGCAGTATTTT CASNPSGGTDTQYF
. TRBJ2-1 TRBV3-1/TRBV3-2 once TGTGCCAGCAGCTTCGGCCCCCAGGCGGGGAATGGGCAGTTCTTC CASSFGPQAGNGQFF
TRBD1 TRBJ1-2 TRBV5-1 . TGCGCCAGCAGCTTAGGGACAGATGGCTACACCTTC CASSLGTDGYTF
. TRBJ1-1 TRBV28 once TGTGCCAGCATCAATTCGGGGGACACTGAAGCTTTCTTT CASINSGDTEAFF
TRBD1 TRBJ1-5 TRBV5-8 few TGTGCCAGCAGCTTGGGGGACAGCCATAGCAATCAGCCCCAGCATTTT CASSLGDSHSNQPQHF
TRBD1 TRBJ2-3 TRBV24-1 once TGTGCCACCAGTGTTGGGACAGGTTGGGCAGATACGCAGTATTTT CATSVGTGWADTQYF
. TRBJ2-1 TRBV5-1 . TGCGCCAGCAGCTTGGCAGGGGGGAGTATCTCCTACAATGAGCAGTTCTTC CASSLAGGSISYNEQFF
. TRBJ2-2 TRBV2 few TGTGCCAGCAGGGACAGCTACACGAACACCGGGGAGCTGTTTTTT CASRDSYTNTGELFF
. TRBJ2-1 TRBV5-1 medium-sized TGCGCCAGCAGCTTGGACGGGAGCTCCTACAATGAGCAGTTCTTC CASSLDGSSYNEQFF
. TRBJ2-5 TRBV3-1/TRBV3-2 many TGTGCCAGCAGCCAAGGGGGGGGCCGGGAGACCCAGTACTTC CASSQGGGRETQYF
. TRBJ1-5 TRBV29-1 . TGCAGCGTTGGGGAAATGGACAGCCTCAATCAGCCCCAGCATTTT CSVGEMDSLNQPQHF
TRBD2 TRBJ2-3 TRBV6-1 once TGTGCCAGCAGTGAAGCGGGTAGCGGGGGCGCAGATACGCAGTATTTT CASSEAGSGGADTQYF
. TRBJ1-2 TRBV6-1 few TGTGCCAGCAGTGAGGTCAGGGGCCATCCATACTTC CASSEVRGHPYF
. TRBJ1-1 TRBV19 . TGTGCCAGTACCAAGTCGAGGGTAGGAACAACTGAAGCTTTCTTT CASTKSRVGTTEAFF
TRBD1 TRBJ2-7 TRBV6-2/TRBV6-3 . TGTGCCAGCAGCCATTCTAACAGGGGGCCCTACGAGCAGTACTTC CASSHSNRGPYEQYF
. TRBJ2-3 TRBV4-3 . TGCGCCAGCAGCCAAGAACACAGGGGGGGGTCAGATACGCAGTATTTT CASSQEHRGGSDTQYF
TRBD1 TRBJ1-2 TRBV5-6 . TGTGCCAGCAGCTTCGCGACAGGGAACTATGGCTACACCTTC CASSFATGNYGYTF